This T cell receptor (beta chain) is from a study of vaccination effects on CD4 cells after COVID-19. Viral peptide pools were used in the ViraFEST assay to expand antigen-specific CD4+ T cells, and sequencing came afterward. CD4+ T cell isolation took place after less than 13 days of culture. A positive SARS-CoV-2 PCR test fell between March and December 2020. Here immunoSEQ multiplex PCR was the method, and the copy in TCRdb shows in-frame clones only, minus some. The sample lists under 65,000 clones; 75% to 85% were seen once. Worth noting for this clone: Its antigen remains unidentified.

V lost 0 bases and J 6 bases, leaving 19 bases between the germline ends. The germline V gene has CDR1 SGHDT and CDR2 YYEEEE. The CDR3 loop spans 16 amino acids. The chain joins TRBV5-6 to TRBJ2-7, with D perhaps being TRBD1 or TRBD2 (6 bases each). Material: CD4+ T cells from PBMCs cultured with HIV peptides, obtained before COVID-19 vaccination. Indicated subset: HIV-1 Nef peptide pool negative control/reference culture. The receptor comes from a human donor who had a prior SARS-CoV-2 infection. The CDR3 is CASSLVGGGRRSEQYF. For the CDR3, the DNA is TGTGCCAGCAGCTTGGTTGGTGGGGGGCGTCGGTCCGAGCAGTACTTC.